This T cell receptor (beta chain) was documented in a study of blood T cell repertoires in COVID-19. Enrolled during active infection, Seattle patients were then followed longitudinally. As originally analysed: Estimates of nucleated cell counts were drawn from the amplification of reference gene primers. Generated by immunoSEQ multiplex PCR, the TCRdb table keeps only in-frame clones and is missing some. V and J calls and clone size are as listed in that table; D and trimming were resolved from the DNA. The table lists around 170,000 clones, about 81% of them singletons. This CDR3 is built from 15 residues. Germline CDR1 reads LGHNT; CDR2 reads FRNRAP. Trimming took 7 bases from V and 4 from J, leaving 16 bases between them.

This sequence joins TRBV12-5 and TRBJ2-2, with D tentatively TRBD2 (5 bases). This TCR derives from an elderly woman with COVID-19, enrolled during active disease. The specimen was peripheral blood. The CDR3 sequence: CASVAGRGFTGELFF. DNA for the CDR3: TGTGCTAGTGTCGCCGGACGAGGGTTCACCGGGGAGCTGTTTTTT.